This is a list of T cell receptor beta chains from one sample in a study of T cells after yellow fever vaccination. In TCRdb, the 5' RACE reads were re-called with MiXCR into one record per CDR3 protein. The table includes hundreds of thousands of distinct CDR3 sequences, about 9.5% detected once. The sample was PBMCs, taken on the day of the first yellow fever vaccination. Every receptor here comes from a man aged 18 to 29 who received the YFV17D yellow fever vaccine. Both conserved end residues are part of each CDR3. D genes are given only for firm matches. The size entry is marked missing in some rows and otherwise reads once, few, many or a size class.

NA	TRBV18	TRBJ1-5	NA	CASSPNEPGQKHF	TGTGCCAGCTCACCCAACGAGCCGGGACAAAAGCATTTT
TRBD1	TRBV7-2	TRBJ2-1	NA	CATLRDRSSYNEQFF	TGTGCTACTCTCCGGGACAGGAGCTCCTACAATGAGCAGTTCTTC
TRBD1	TRBV12-3/TRBV12-4	TRBJ1-6	NA	CASSTRQGASSPLHF	TGTGCCAGCAGTACTCGACAGGGGGCTAGTTCACCCCTCCACTTT
TRBD1	TRBV6-5	TRBJ2-2	NA	CASSYSGQGLKGELFF	TGTGCCAGCAGTTACTCGGGACAGGGGCTTAAGGGGGAGCTGTTTTTT
NA	TRBV5-1	TRBJ2-5	NA	CASSSRWGQETQYF	TGCGCCAGCAGCTCCCGATGGGGGCAGGAGACCCAGTACTTC
NA	TRBV7-2	TRBJ1-5	many	CASSLYTGNQPQHF	TGTGCCAGCAGCTTATATACAGGGAATCAGCCCCAGCATTTT
TRBD2	TRBV6-2/TRBV6-3	TRBJ2-1	many	CASRGLTSEQFF	TGTGCCAGCAGGGGACTAACGAGTGAGCAGTTCTTC
TRBD1	TRBV20-1	TRBJ1-4	many	CSAQGANEKLFF	TGCAGTGCCCAGGGGGCTAATGAAAAACTGTTTTTT
NA	TRBV11-2	TRBJ1-1	NA	CASSLAVWDTEAFF	TGTGCCAGCAGCTTGGCGGTCTGGGACACTGAAGCTTTCTTT
NA	TRBV27	TRBJ1-4	many	CASSANRGEKLFF	TGTGCCAGCTCTGCTAACCGAGGAGAAAAACTGTTTTTT
NA	TRBV7-8	TRBJ2-3	many	CASAPSTDTQYF	TGTGCCAGCGCCCCGAGCACAGATACGCAGTATTTT
NA	TRBV20-1	TRBJ1-1	NA	CSAGSGALTGAEAFF	TGCAGTGCTGGATCCGGGGCTCTCACCGGGGCTGAAGCTTTCTTT
TRBD1	TRBV5-5	TRBJ1-5	many	CASSLGDRGRQPQHF	TGTGCCAGCAGCTTGGGGGACAGGGGACGGCAGCCCCAGCATTTT
NA	TRBV27	TRBJ2-5	many	CASSFRFRAEETQYF	TGTGCCAGCAGCTTCCGTTTCAGGGCCGAGGAGACCCAGTACTTC
NA	TRBV2	TRBJ2-4	few	CASSDPTDSSLAKNIQYF	TGTGCCAGCAGTGATCCTACGGATTCCTCTCTAGCCAAAAACATTCAGTACTTC
NA	TRBV10-3	TRBJ1-5	many	CAITPGSNQPQHF	TGTGCCATCACTCCGGGATCCAATCAGCCCCAGCATTTT
NA	TRBV12-3/TRBV12-4	TRBJ1-1	many	CASSQGMNTEAFF	TGTGCCAGCAGTCAGGGGATGAACACTGAAGCTTTCTTT
TRBD1	TRBV7-2	TRBJ1-2	NA	CASSAQTGAGYGYTF	TGTGCCAGCAGCGCCCAGACAGGGGCCGGGTATGGCTACACCTTC
NA	TRBV6-2/TRBV6-3	TRBJ2-1	many	CASSLQGGYEQFF	TGTGCCAGCAGCTTACAGGGTGGCTATGAGCAGTTCTTC
NA	TRBV5-1	TRBJ2-1	many	CASSYDTPSSYNEQFF	TGCGCCAGCAGCTACGATACACCCAGCTCCTACAATGAGCAGTTCTTC
NA	TRBV6-1	TRBJ1-4	few	CATSGTNEKLFF	TGTGCCACCTCAGGGACGAATGAAAAACTGTTTTTT
NA	TRBV5-1	TRBJ2-2	many	CASRFLADTGELFF	TGCGCCAGCCGGTTCCTTGCTGACACCGGGGAGCTGTTTTTT
NA	TRBV12-3/TRBV12-4	TRBJ2-3	few	CASSALGGGRTDTQYF	TGTGCCAGCAGCGCCCTCGGCGGGGGCCGCACAGATACGCAGTATTTT
NA	TRBV7-2	TRBJ2-7	few	CASSPRAGRLYEQYF	TGTGCCAGCAGCCCCCGCGCAGGGAGGTTGTACGAGCAGTACTTC
NA	TRBV7-2	TRBJ2-2	NA	CASSLFPGELFF	TGTGCCAGCAGCTTATTTCCCGGGGAGCTGTTTTTT
NA	TRBV10-3	TRBJ2-3	few	CAISESLTSTDTQYF	TGTGCCATCAGTGAGTCTCTCACTAGCACAGATACGCAGTATTTT
NA	TRBV12-3/TRBV12-4	TRBJ2-3	NA	CASTQGGGADTQYF	TGTGCCAGCACCCAGGGGGGGGGAGCAGATACGCAGTATTTT
TRBD2	TRBV11-2	TRBJ2-1	few	CASSLFGTSGVNEQFF	TGTGCCAGCAGCTTATTTGGGACTAGCGGGGTCAATGAGCAGTTCTTC
NA	TRBV7-9	TRBJ2-7	many	CASSPPYTGSHEQYF	TGTGCCAGCAGCCCGCCCTATACAGGGTCGCACGAGCAGTACTTC